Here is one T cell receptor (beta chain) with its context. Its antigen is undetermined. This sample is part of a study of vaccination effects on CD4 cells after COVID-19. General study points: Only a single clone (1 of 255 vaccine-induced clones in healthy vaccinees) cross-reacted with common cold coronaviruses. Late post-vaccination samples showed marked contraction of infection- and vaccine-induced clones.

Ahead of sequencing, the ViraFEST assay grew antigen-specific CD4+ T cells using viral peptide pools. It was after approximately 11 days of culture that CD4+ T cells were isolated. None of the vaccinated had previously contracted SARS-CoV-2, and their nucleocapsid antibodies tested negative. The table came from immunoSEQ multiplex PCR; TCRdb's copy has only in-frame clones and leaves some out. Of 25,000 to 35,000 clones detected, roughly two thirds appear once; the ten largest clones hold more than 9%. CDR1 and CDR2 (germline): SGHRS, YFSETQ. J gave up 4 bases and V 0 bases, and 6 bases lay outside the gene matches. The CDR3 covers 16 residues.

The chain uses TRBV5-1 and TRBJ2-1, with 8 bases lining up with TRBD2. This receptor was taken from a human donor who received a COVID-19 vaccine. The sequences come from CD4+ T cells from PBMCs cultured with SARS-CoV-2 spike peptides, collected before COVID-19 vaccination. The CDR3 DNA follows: TGCGCCAGCAGCTTGGGCAGCGGGGGACCGTACAATGAGCAGTTCTTC. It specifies CASSLGSGGPYNEQFF.